Listed below are T cell receptor beta chains from one sample, sequenced in a study of vaccination effects on CD4 cells after COVID-19. Assay used: immunoSEQ multiplex PCR; TCRdb lists only in-frame clones, some missing. The sample carries fewer than 30,000 clones, more than 60% recorded once. No antigens are known for them. The sequenced sample was CD4+ T cells from PBMCs cultured with SARS-CoV-2 spike peptides, obtained before COVID-19 vaccination. These receptors were obtained from a human donor who received a COVID-19 vaccine. Each CDR3 is given with its conserved first and last residue. D genes are given only for firm matches. Rows may omit the clone size; those that give it use once, few, many or a size class.

D gene: .; V gene: TRBV7-8; J gene: TRBJ1-3; clone size: .; CDR3 DNA: TGTGCCAGCAGCCCCCAGTCCTCTGGAAACACCATATATTTT; CDR3 protein: CASSPQSSGNTIYF
D gene: TRBD1; V gene: TRBV6-5; J gene: TRBJ1-1; clone size: .; CDR3 DNA: TGTGCCAGCAGGGACGACAGGGGGTACACTGAAGCTTTCTTT; CDR3 protein: CASRDDRGYTEAFF
D gene: .; V gene: TRBV28; J gene: TRBJ1-5; clone size: .; CDR3 DNA: TGTGCCAGCAGTGCCTTCCGGAATCAGCCCCAGCATTTT; CDR3 protein: CASSAFRNQPQHF
D gene: .; V gene: TRBV4-1; J gene: TRBJ1-1; clone size: .; CDR3 DNA: TGCGCCAGCAGCCAAGATCTAAGAGAGAACACTGAAGCTTTCTTT; CDR3 protein: CASSQDLRENTEAFF
D gene: TRBD1; V gene: TRBV6-6; J gene: TRBJ1-2; clone size: few; CDR3 DNA: TGTGCCAGCAGACGTACAGGGGGGGAGGATGGCTACACCTTC; CDR3 protein: CASRRTGGEDGYTF
D gene: .; V gene: TRBV6-1; J gene: TRBJ1-4; clone size: .; CDR3 DNA: TGTGCCAGCAGTGAGATTGGAGCAGGGATTGAAAAACTGTTTTTT; CDR3 protein: CASSEIGAGIEKLFF
D gene: TRBD1; V gene: TRBV6-2/TRBV6-3; J gene: TRBJ1-2; clone size: .; CDR3 DNA: TGTGCCAGCAGTGGATATTTTTCGCCGGATGGGACAGCTTCTAACTATGGCTACACCTTC; CDR3 protein: CASSGYFSPDGTASNYGYTF
D gene: .; V gene: TRBV2; J gene: TRBJ2-7; clone size: .; CDR3 DNA: TGTGCCAGCAGTCGACAGCCGTCTACCTACGAGCAGTACTTC; CDR3 protein: CASSRQPSTYEQYF
D gene: TRBD1; V gene: TRBV3-1/TRBV3-2; J gene: TRBJ2-2; clone size: .; CDR3 DNA: TGTGCCAGCAGGTCCGGGACAGGGCTAAACACCGGGGAGCTGTTTTTT; CDR3 protein: CASRSGTGLNTGELFF
D gene: .; V gene: TRBV7-2; J gene: TRBJ2-2; clone size: .; CDR3 DNA: TGTGCCAGCAGCCGGGCCTGGGGGAACACCGGGGAGCTGTTTTTT; CDR3 protein: CASSRAWGNTGELFF
D gene: TRBD2; V gene: TRBV7-9; J gene: TRBJ2-5; clone size: .; CDR3 DNA: TGTGCCAGCAGCTGGGGGGGACTAGCGGATGAGACCCAGTACTTC; CDR3 protein: CASSWGGLADETQYF
D gene: .; V gene: TRBV2; J gene: TRBJ2-5; clone size: .; CDR3 DNA: TGTGCCAGTGCCCAGCGGGCCTTCCAAGAGACCCAGTACTTC; CDR3 protein: CASAQRAFQETQYF
D gene: TRBD1; V gene: TRBV28; J gene: TRBJ2-1; clone size: .; CDR3 DNA: TGTGCCAGCAGTGCATTAACACCCGGGACAGGGGAATACAATGAGCAGTTCTTC; CDR3 protein: CASSALTPGTGEYNEQFF
D gene: .; V gene: TRBV4-2; J gene: TRBJ1-5; clone size: few; CDR3 DNA: TGTGCCAGCAGCCAAGAAGGAGGGCCCCAGCATTTT; CDR3 protein: CASSQEGGPQHF
D gene: .; V gene: TRBV6-5; J gene: TRBJ1-2; clone size: .; CDR3 DNA: TGTGCCAGCCGTCCTGATGACAGATCAAACTATGGCTACACCTTC; CDR3 protein: CASRPDDRSNYGYTF
D gene: .; V gene: TRBV27; J gene: TRBJ2-2; clone size: once; CDR3 DNA: TGTGCCAGCAGCGCCGGGACCGCCACCGGGGAGCTGTTTTTT; CDR3 protein: CASSAGTATGELFF
D gene: .; V gene: TRBV9; J gene: TRBJ1-1; clone size: .; CDR3 DNA: TGTGCCAGCAGCGTAGACGGCATGAACACTGAAGCTTTCTTT; CDR3 protein: CASSVDGMNTEAFF
D gene: .; V gene: TRBV5-8; J gene: TRBJ1-2; clone size: few; CDR3 DNA: TGTGCCAGCAGCTTGGGTACTCTTGGCTACACCTTC; CDR3 protein: CASSLGTLGYTF
D gene: .; V gene: TRBV2; J gene: TRBJ1-4; clone size: few; CDR3 DNA: TGTGCCAGCACCCCTACGGGGGAAAAACTGTTTTTT; CDR3 protein: CASTPTGEKLFF
D gene: TRBD1; V gene: TRBV7-2; J gene: TRBJ1-5; clone size: once; CDR3 DNA: TGTGCCAGCAGCCCCGGGACAGGGCAACAGCCCCAGCATTTT; CDR3 protein: CASSPGTGQQPQHF
D gene: .; V gene: TRBV6-6; J gene: TRBJ2-3; clone size: .; CDR3 DNA: TGTGCCAGCAGTTACTTGGTTGGGGCCACAGATACGCAGTATTTT; CDR3 protein: CASSYLVGATDTQYF
D gene: TRBD1; V gene: TRBV5-5; J gene: TRBJ2-1; clone size: .; CDR3 DNA: TGTGCCAGCAGTTGGGACAGGGGTATGAATGAGCAGTTCTTC; CDR3 protein: CASSWDRGMNEQFF
D gene: TRBD1; V gene: TRBV24-1; J gene: TRBJ1-2; clone size: .; CDR3 DNA: TGTGCCACCAGTGATCATCCCGGGACAGGGAGCGGCTACACCTTC; CDR3 protein: CATSDHPGTGSGYTF
D gene: .; V gene: TRBV6-5; J gene: TRBJ1-4; clone size: .; CDR3 DNA: TGTGCCAGCAGCCAGACGCGAGGAGAAAAACTGTTTTTT; CDR3 protein: CASSQTRGEKLFF
D gene: TRBD1; V gene: TRBV5-6; J gene: TRBJ1-2; clone size: .; CDR3 DNA: TGTGCCAGCAGAAGGACAGGGGCGGGGGGCTACACCTTC; CDR3 protein: CASRRTGAGGYTF
D gene: .; V gene: TRBV7-2; J gene: TRBJ1-4; clone size: .; CDR3 DNA: TGTGCCAGCAGCCCGCGACTATACAAAGCAACTAATGAAAAACTGTTTTTT; CDR3 protein: CASSPRLYKATNEKLFF
D gene: .; V gene: TRBV4-3; J gene: TRBJ2-2; clone size: .; CDR3 DNA: TGCGCCAGCAGCCAAGAGCCAGGGGTGCCCGGGGAGCTGTTTTTT; CDR3 protein: CASSQEPGVPGELFF
D gene: TRBD1; V gene: TRBV4-2; J gene: TRBJ2-7; clone size: .; CDR3 DNA: TGTGCCAGCAGCCCGACAGGGGCCTACGAGCAGTACTTC; CDR3 protein: CASSPTGAYEQYF
D gene: TRBD2; V gene: TRBV6-5; J gene: TRBJ2-7; clone size: .; CDR3 DNA: TGTGCCAGCAGACCCGGACTAGCGGCCTACGAGCAGTACTTC; CDR3 protein: CASRPGLAAYEQYF
D gene: .; V gene: TRBV30; J gene: TRBJ2-7; clone size: few; CDR3 DNA: TGTGCCTGGAGTAGCCTTGGCGAGCAGTACTTC; CDR3 protein: CAWSSLGEQYF
D gene: .; V gene: TRBV19; J gene: TRBJ1-2; clone size: .; CDR3 DNA: TGTGCCAGTAGGGGGGGCTCCCCCTATGGCTACACCTTC; CDR3 protein: CASRGGSPYGYTF
D gene: .; V gene: TRBV5-1; J gene: TRBJ1-2; clone size: once; CDR3 DNA: TGCGCCAGCAGCTTGTTGACACCGGACTATGGCTACACCTTC; CDR3 protein: CASSLLTPDYGYTF